The source of this T cell receptor beta chain is a study of blood T cell repertoires in COVID-19. Turning to the study itself: The analysed material was cDNA or gDNA that came from T cells, B-cell-depleted T cells, or PBMCs.

V dropped 11 bases and J dropped 10 bases, with 18 bases sitting between them. Germline loops: CDR1 MNHEY, CDR2 SVGAGI. The CDR3 runs 13 residues. TCRdb's table, derived via immunoSEQ multiplex PCR, lists solely in-frame clones and lacks some. The data show a few hundred thousand clones, roughly 80% seen once. The rearrangement joins TRBV6-5 to TRBJ1-6, with a possible D match to TRBD1 (5 bases). The sequence was collected from a woman at least 80 years old with acute or convalescent COVID-19. The specimen was peripheral blood. This CDR3 is CASNRGLKSPLHF. In DNA form, the CDR3 reads TGTGCCTCGAATCGGGGGTTGAAGTCACCCCTCCACTTT.